This T cell receptor beta chain emerged from a study of cytomegalovirus exposure and HLA in healthy donors. Study-wide background: In a later analysis, the roughly 130 validation repertoires were reported to have used the same platform as the roughly 670 first-cohort repertoires.

Clones were read by immunoSEQ multiplex PCR, and TCRdb kept only the in-frame ones, dropping some. The data show roughly 260,000 clones, approximately 87% seen once. The table lists this clone with a count of one. This clonotype originated in a man aged 18 to 29 in good health and CMV-seronegative. Specimen: PBMCs.

CDR3 in amino acids: CASSLEGEIVLDTQYF. The CDR3, as DNA: TGTGCCAGCAGCTTAGAAGGGGAAATAGTGTTGGATACGCAGTATTTT. The chain recombines TRBV7-6 with TRBJ2-3, with D possibly matching TRBD1 (5 bases). The CDR3 extends over 16 amino acids. The ends were cut back, 1 base at V and 6 bases at J, with 17 bases in the middle. Germline V gene sequence: CDR1 SGHVS, CDR2 FNYEAQ.